This T cell receptor beta chain was profiled in a study of immune evolution from preneoplasia to lung adenocarcinoma. This clone was counted a few times. Its matching antigen is unknown. Findings and limits, study-wide: Top clone frequencies peaked in normal lung, apparently declining through invasive adenocarcinoma. T cell clonality was higher in KRAS-mutant than EGFR-mutant or wild-type nodules.

The protocol was immunoSEQ multiplex PCR, while the TCRdb copy is restricted to in-frame clones and leaves out a portion. The table shows 5,500 to 7,000 clones, with 65% to 80% occurring only once. Histologic diagnosis was independently verified by two lung pathologists. V lost 3 bases, J lost 11 bases, and 13 bases stayed unmatched. CDR3 size: 15 residues. Germline V gives CDR1 SGHRS, CDR2 YFSETQ. Sequences were obtained from FFPE lung adenocarcinoma in situ tissue. The TCR was taken from a donor at least 70 years old with lung adenocarcinoma. The J gene is TRBJ2-5, the V gene TRBV5-1, with TRBD2 matching 10 bases. Here the CDR3 reads CASSSSGGLQERQYF. In DNA, the CDR3 is TGCGCCAGCAGCTCTAGCGGGGGACTACAAGAGAGACAGTACTTC.